This T cell receptor beta chain was profiled in a study of a mutant IDH1 vaccine in newly diagnosed glioma. Study context: Radiotherapy alone preceded vaccination by 4-6 weeks; alternatively, vaccination started with temozolomide cycles. Pretreatment consisted of radiotherapy, temozolomide, or both, with most receiving both.

The sample's time point: week 35, safety follow-up. Doses of 300 ug of mutant IDH1 20-mer peptide were given with topical imiquimod. There were new WHO grade 3 or 4 astrocytomas in the donors, and these were IDH1-mutant and ATRX-lost. Measured with immunoSEQ multiplex PCR; TCRdb has only the in-frame clones, and not every one. The sample holds fewer than 45,000 clones, about four fifths seen once. Of note for this clone: The target antigen is unknown.

The CDR3 is 14 residues long. Trimming removed 1 base from V and 2 bases from J, with 8 bases in between. Germline V gene sequence: CDR1 SGHDN, CDR2 FVKESK. General study points: Among all patients, vaccine-induced immune responses occurred in 85% to 95%.

This clonotype was obtained from a woman between 40 and 50 years old with glioma. Some clones in this sample may be carry-over from other donors' samples. J is TRBJ1-1 and V is TRBV14, with D uncertain. Sequenced material: PBMCs, taken from a glioma patient whose treatment included an IDH1 peptide vaccine. CDR3 sequence reads: CASSQARINTEAFF. In DNA form, the CDR3 reads TGTGCCAGCAGCCAAGCAAGGATAAACACTGAAGCTTTCTTT. The variable domain in full, completed from reference TRBV14 and TRBJ1-1, reads EAGVTQFPSHSVIEKGQTVTLRCDPISGHDNLYWYRRVMGKEIKFLLHFVKESKQDESGMPNNRFLAERTGGTYSTLKVQPAELEDSGVYFCASSQARINTEAFFGQGTRLTVV.